Below are 14 T cell receptor beta chains sequenced from a single sample in a study of regulatory T cells in long-lasting Graves disease. Time point noted: persistent/refractory GD, antithyroid drugs over 5 years with positive TRAb. From PBMCs, RNA was extracted and then used to make the TCR library. Library construction for TCR beta used iRepertoire HTBI primers and Arm-PCR of CDR3 regions. Each CDR3 protein gets one entry after TCRdb re-called the multiplex PCR reads with MiXCR. Found here are 600,000 to 850,000 distinct CDR3 sequences, 25% to 30% of them singletons; the top ten hold 42%. The material sequenced was peripheral blood mononuclear cells (PBMCs), taken when the disease was refractory, from a patient treated with antithyroid drugs. The receptor set was obtained from a female donor with Graves disease.

This rearrangement joins TRBV6-1 to TRBJ1-1, with D possibly TRBD1 on 5 matching bases. The V gene lost 2 bases and the J gene lost 4 bases, with 8 bases spanning the gap. CDR1 and CDR2 from the germline V gene are MNHNS and SASEGT. This CDR3 region has 13 residues. CDR3 protein: CASSEIGATEAFF. The DNA for the CDR3 is TGTGCCAGCAGTGAAATCGGGGCCACTGAAGCTTTCTTT.

This clonotype was detected many times. In nucleotides, the CDR3 is TGTGCCAGCAGGGGGACAGGGGGCGCCGGCTATGGCTACACCTTC. Its translation: CASRGTGGAGYGYTF. The chain recombines TRBV28 with TRBJ1-2; TRBD1 matches at 12 bases. From germline, CDR1 is MDHEN and CDR2 SYDVKM. The V gene end was trimmed by 6 bases and the J gene end by 4 bases; junction bases not matched to a gene: 6. The CDR3 is 15 residues long.

The chain couples TRBV7-2 to TRBJ1-4, with D unclear. The germline CDR1 and CDR2 sequences are SGHTA and FQGNSA. The CDR3 runs 17 residues. Trimming pared 5 bases from V and 0 bases from J, leaving 16 bases between. The CDR3: CASSLRPSSATNEKLFF. The CDR3 coding sequence is TGTGCCAGCAGCCTGAGACCCTCCAGTGCAACTAATGAAAAACTGTTTTTT. The full variable domain, its missing parts supplied by reference TRBV7-2 and TRBJ1-4, is GAGVSQSPSNKVTEKGKDVELRCDPISGHTALYWYRQSLGQGLEFLIYFQGNSAPDKSGLPSDRFSAERTGGSVSTLTIQRTQQEDSAVYLCASSLRPSSATNEKLFFGSGTQLSVL.

A few counts support this clonotype. The rearrangement joins TRBV20-1 to TRBJ1-1, with D perhaps TRBD1 (5 bases). Trimming shortened V by 6 bases and J by 0 bases, and 11 bases separated the two germline ends. This CDR3 comprises 13 residues. Germline lookup yields CDR1 DFQATT and CDR2 SNEGSKA (reference sequence). CDR3 protein: CSATGALNTEAFF. Written as DNA, the CDR3 is TGCAGTGCAACCGGGGCCCTGAACACTGAAGCTTTCTTT.

The gene calls are TRBV5-1 and TRBJ2-1; 7 bases are shared with TRBD2. Per the germline V gene, CDR1 is SGHRS and CDR2 is YFSETQ. V lost 4 bases and J lost 7; bases outside the gene matches: 5. The CDR3 has 13 residues. The CDR3 loop reads CASSPPRGNEQFF. The CDR3 bases are TGCGCCAGCAGCCCCCCGCGGGGGAATGAGCAGTTCTTC.

The rearrangement joins TRBV6-2 or TRBV6-3 to TRBJ2-5; 9 nucleotides align to TRBD2. Unmatched junction bases numbered 0, after V lost 0 bases and J lost 4 bases. Germline V gene sequence: CDR1 MNHEY, CDR2 SVGEGT. The length of the CDR3 is 14 residues. CDR3 coding DNA: TGTGCCAGCAGTTACTCGACTAGCGGAGAGACCCAGTACTTC. Protein product: CASSYSTSGETQYF.

This clonotype was seen more than once but under ten times. This chain joins TRBV12-3 or TRBV12-4 and TRBJ2-1; the match to TRBD2 covers 9 bases. The CDR3 is 15 amino acids. Unmatched junction bases numbered 7, after V lost 6 bases and J lost 4 bases. The CDR3 region is CASRRREGRYNEQFF. The CDR3 nucleotides read TGTGCCAGCAGGAGGCGGGAGGGCCGGTACAATGAGCAGTTCTTC.

This sequence joins TRBV12-3 or TRBV12-4 and TRBJ1-4, with D uncertain. This CDR3 has 12 amino acids. The V end lost 6 bases, the J end lost 10 bases, and 12 bases lay between the germline ends. Here the CDR3 DNA reads TGTGCCAGCAGAACCAACCCCGGAAAACTGTTTTTT. Translating gives CASRTNPGKLFF.

The V and J genes are TRBV20-1 and TRBJ1-6; D not resolved. The germline V gene has CDR1 DFQATT and CDR2 SNEGSKA (reference sequence). The length of the CDR3 is 15 residues. V lost 6 bases and J lost 0, with 12 bases in between. The CDR3 bases are TGCAGTGCCTCGGGAGCCAGCTCCTATAATTCACCCCTCCACTTT. Residues: CSASGASSYNSPLHF.

The chain's CDR3 is CASSLGVGRSQPQHF. The DNA for the CDR3 is TGTGCCAGCAGTTTAGGGGTGGGCAGGAGTCAGCCCCAGCATTTT. This sequence joins TRBV28 and TRBJ1-5; D call uncertain. The CDR3 covers 15 residues. The germline V and J ends were trimmed by 2 bases and 6 bases, with 14 bases remaining between them. In germline, CDR1 is MDHEN, CDR2 SYDVKM.

J is TRBJ2-2 and V is TRBV6-5; 8 bases fit TRBD2. The CDR3 has 14 residues. Germline V CDR1 and CDR2: MNHEY, SVGAGI. Germline trimming cut 7 bases from V and 7 bases from J; bases unmatched to any gene: 8. The CDR3 is CASISGTRIGELFF. The CDR3 region has the DNA TGTGCCAGCATTTCCGGGACTAGAATCGGGGAGCTGTTTTTT.

This clonotype was found once. The V call is TRBV5-1, the J call TRBJ1-6; 8 bases fit TRBD1. There are 14 residues in the CDR3. Germline V gives CDR1 SGHRS, CDR2 YFSETQ. With 3 bases clipped from V and 7 bases from J, the junction kept 3 bases outside the gene matches. The CDR3 nucleotides are TGCGCCAGCAGCTGGGGACAGGAAAATTCACCCCTCCACTTT. It is translated as CASSWGQENSPLHF.

The gene calls are TRBV6-1 and TRBJ2-7, with a possible D match to TRBD2 (7 bases). The length of the CDR3 is 12 residues. V was cut by 6 bases and J by 2 bases, with 8 bases left in between. CDR1 and CDR2 (germline): MNHNS, SASEGT. The CDR3 here is CASRGGPYEQYF. CDR3 bases: TGTGCCAGCAGGGGGGGGCCCTACGAGCAGTACTTC.

This chain joins TRBV20-1 and TRBJ1-4; TRBD1 agrees at 7 bases. CDR1 and CDR2 from the germline V gene are DFQATT and SNEGSKA (reference sequence). With V trimmed by 5 bases and J by 7 bases, 7 bases remained unmatched. CDR3 length: 13 amino acids. CDR3 loop: CSALDRSGEKLFF. The CDR3 bases are TGCAGTGCTCTGGACAGGTCAGGTGAAAAACTGTTTTTT.